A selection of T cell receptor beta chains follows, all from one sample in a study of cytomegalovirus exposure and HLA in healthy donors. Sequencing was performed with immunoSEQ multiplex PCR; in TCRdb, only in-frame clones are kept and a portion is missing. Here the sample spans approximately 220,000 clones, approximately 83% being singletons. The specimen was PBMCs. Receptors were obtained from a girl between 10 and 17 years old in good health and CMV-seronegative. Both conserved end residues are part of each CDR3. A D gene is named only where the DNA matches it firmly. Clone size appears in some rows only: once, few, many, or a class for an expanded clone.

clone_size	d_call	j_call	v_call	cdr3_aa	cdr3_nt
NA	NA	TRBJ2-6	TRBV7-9	CASSNPSISGANVLTF	TGTGCCAGCAGCAACCCCAGTATCTCTGGGGCCAACGTCCTGACTTTC
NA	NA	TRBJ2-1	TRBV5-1	CASSYSSYNEQFF	TGCGCCAGCAGCTATAGCTCCTACAATGAGCAGTTCTTC
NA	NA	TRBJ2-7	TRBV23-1	CASSLSLNPQGRSYEQYF	TGCGCCAGCAGTCTGAGTCTGAACCCCCAGGGGCGATCCTACGAGCAGTACTTC
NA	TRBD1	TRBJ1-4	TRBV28	CASKDGDRWGKLFF	TGTGCCAGCAAAGACGGGGACAGGTGGGGAAAACTGTTTTTT
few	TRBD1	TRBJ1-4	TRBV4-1	CASSLRDRGDEKLFF	TGCGCCAGCAGCCTTCGGGACAGGGGGGATGAAAAACTGTTTTTT
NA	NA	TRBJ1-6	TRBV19	CASSNDRSGSPLHF	TGTGCCAGTAGTAACGACAGGTCCGGCTCACCCCTCCACTTT
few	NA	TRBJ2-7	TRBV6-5	CASSSIGRGYEQYF	TGTGCCAGCAGTTCTATCGGCAGGGGCTACGAGCAGTACTTC
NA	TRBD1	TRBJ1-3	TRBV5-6	CASSLPGQGAGNTIYF	TGTGCCAGCAGCTTGCCGGGACAGGGGGCGGGAAACACCATATATTTT
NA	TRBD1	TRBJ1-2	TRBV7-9	CASSLTGQGDYGYTF	TGTGCCAGCAGCTTAACAGGACAGGGTGACTATGGCTACACCTTC
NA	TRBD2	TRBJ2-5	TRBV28	CASRLSGTQETQYF	TGTGCCAGCAGACTTAGCGGGACCCAAGAGACCCAGTACTTC
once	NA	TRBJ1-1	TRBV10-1	CASSDSGGARTEAFF	TGCGCCAGCAGTGATTCGGGGGGCGCGAGGACTGAAGCTTTCTTT
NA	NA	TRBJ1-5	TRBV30	CAWSLLNQPQHF	TGTGCCTGGAGCCTCCTCAATCAGCCCCAGCATTTT
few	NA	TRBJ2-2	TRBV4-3	CASTPGFNTGELFF	TGCGCCAGCACACCGGGGTTTAACACCGGGGAGCTGTTTTTT
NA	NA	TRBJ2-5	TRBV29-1	CSAGGRMQETQYF	TGCAGCGCCGGCGGCCGGATGCAAGAGACCCAGTACTTC
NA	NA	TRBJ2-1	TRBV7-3	CASSSQGLENEQFF	TGTGCCAGCAGCTCCCAGGGTCTGGAGAATGAGCAGTTCTTC
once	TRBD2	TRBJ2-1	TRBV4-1	CASSQVQTSGGDNEQFF	TGCGCCAGCAGCCAAGTCCAGACTAGCGGGGGGGACAATGAGCAGTTCTTC
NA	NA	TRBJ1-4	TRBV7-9	CASSPSGGTNEKLFF	TGTGCCAGCAGCCCCTCGGGGGGAACTAATGAAAAACTGTTTTTT
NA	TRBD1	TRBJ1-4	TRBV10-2	CASSARDSINEKLFF	TGCGCCAGCAGTGCTAGGGACAGCATTAATGAAAAACTGTTTTTT
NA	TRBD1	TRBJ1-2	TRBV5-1	CASSSLDGTGGINYGYTF	TGCGCCAGCAGCTCCCTTGACGGGACAGGGGGCATAAACTATGGCTACACCTTC
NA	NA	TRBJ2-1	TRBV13	CAGSLGGEGYNEQFF	TGTGCCGGCAGCTTAGGCGGGGAAGGGTACAATGAGCAGTTCTTC
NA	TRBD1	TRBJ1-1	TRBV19	CASSIFADRGIRMNTEAFF	TGTGCCAGTAGTATATTCGCGGACAGGGGGATAAGAATGAACACTGAAGCTTTCTTT
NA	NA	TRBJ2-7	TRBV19	CASSIRGEQYF	TGTGCCAGTAGTATCCGAGGCGAGCAGTACTTC
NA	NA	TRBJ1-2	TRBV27	CASSLGSGYSYGYTF	TGTGCCAGCAGTTTAGGTTCGGGGTATAGCTATGGCTACACCTTC
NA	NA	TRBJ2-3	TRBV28	CASSPLSPVLTDTQYF	TGTGCCAGCAGTCCTTTATCTCCCGTCCTCACAGATACGCAGTATTTT
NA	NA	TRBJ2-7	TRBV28	CASSQTTGEIYEQYF	TGTGCCAGCAGTCAAACGACCGGGGAGATCTACGAGCAGTACTTC
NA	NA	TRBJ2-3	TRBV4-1	CASSPLEAASGTDTQYF	TGCGCCAGCAGCCCCCTAGAAGCGGCTAGCGGCACAGATACGCAGTATTTT
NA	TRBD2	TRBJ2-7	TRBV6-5	CASSYPGLAVVYF	TGTGCCAGCAGTTATCCGGGACTAGCGGTCGTGTACTTC
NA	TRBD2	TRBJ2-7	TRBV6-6	CASSLGGDEQYF	TGTGCCAGCAGCCTCGGGGGGGACGAGCAGTACTTC
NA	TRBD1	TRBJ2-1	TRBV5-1	CASSPNPTGGQVNEQFF	TGCGCCAGCAGCCCAAACCCTACAGGGGGGCAAGTTAATGAGCAGTTCTTC
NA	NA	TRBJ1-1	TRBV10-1	CASSEGQNGEAFF	TGCGCCAGCAGTGAGGGGCAGAATGGTGAAGCTTTCTTT
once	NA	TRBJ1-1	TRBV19	CASKHTNRRFGTEAFF	TGTGCCAGTAAGCACACCAACAGGCGCTTCGGCACTGAAGCTTTCTTT
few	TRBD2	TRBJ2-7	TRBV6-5	CASSQSGGFSYEQYF	TGTGCCAGCAGCCAAAGCGGGGGGTTCTCCTACGAGCAGTACTTC
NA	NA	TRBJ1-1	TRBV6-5	CASSYSTGNTEAFF	TGTGCCAGCAGTTACTCGACAGGGAACACTGAAGCTTTCTTT
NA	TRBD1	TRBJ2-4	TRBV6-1	CASGDRAAKNIQYF	TGTGCCAGCGGGGACAGGGCAGCCAAAAACATTCAGTACTTC
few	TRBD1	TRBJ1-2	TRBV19	CASHHARAGGPYGYTF	TGTGCCAGTCACCACGCCAGGGCAGGGGGCCCCTATGGCTACACCTTC
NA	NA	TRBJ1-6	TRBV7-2	CASSLEGGVIGSPLHF	TGTGCCAGCAGCTTAGAGGGGGGGGTGATCGGTTCACCCCTCCACTTT
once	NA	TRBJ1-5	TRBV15	CATPKCNQPQHF	TGTGCCACCCCTAAATGCAATCAGCCCCAGCATTTT
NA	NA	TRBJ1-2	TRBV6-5	CASSYSGGSYGYTF	TGTGCCAGCAGTTACTCTGGGGGGAGCTATGGCTACACCTTC
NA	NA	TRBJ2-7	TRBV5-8	CASSLVLSGYEQYF	TGTGCCAGCAGCTTGGTACTTTCCGGGTACGAGCAGTACTTC
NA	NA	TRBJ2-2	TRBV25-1	CASSEYGTYRTGELFF	TGTGCCAGCAGTGAATACGGGACATATCGCACCGGGGAGCTGTTTTTT
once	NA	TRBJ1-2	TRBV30	CAWSVPGSNYGYTF	TGTGCCTGGAGTGTACCAGGGTCGAACTATGGCTACACCTTC
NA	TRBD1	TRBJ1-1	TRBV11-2	CASSFTGSGEDRGDTEAFF	TGTGCCAGCAGCTTCACAGGGTCCGGCGAGGACAGGGGCGACACTGAAGCTTTCTTT
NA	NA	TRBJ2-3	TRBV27	CASSLQPPPGSDTQYF	TGTGCCAGCAGTTTACAGCCCCCACCAGGGTCAGATACGCAGTATTTT
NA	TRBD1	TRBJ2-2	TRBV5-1	CASSSGDRGNTGELFF	TGCGCCAGCAGCTCCGGGGACAGGGGGAATACCGGGGAGCTGTTTTTT